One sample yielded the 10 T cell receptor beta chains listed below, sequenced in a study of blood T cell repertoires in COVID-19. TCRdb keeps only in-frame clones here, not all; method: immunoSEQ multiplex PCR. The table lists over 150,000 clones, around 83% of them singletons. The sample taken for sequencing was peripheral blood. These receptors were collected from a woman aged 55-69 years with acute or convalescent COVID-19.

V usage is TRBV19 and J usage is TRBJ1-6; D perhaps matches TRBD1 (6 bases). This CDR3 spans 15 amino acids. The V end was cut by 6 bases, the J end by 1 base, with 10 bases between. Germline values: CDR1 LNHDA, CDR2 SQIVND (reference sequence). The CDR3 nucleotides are TGTGCCAGTAGGGGGGCAGGGTCCTATAATTCACCCCTCCACTTT. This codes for CASRGAGSYNSPLHF.

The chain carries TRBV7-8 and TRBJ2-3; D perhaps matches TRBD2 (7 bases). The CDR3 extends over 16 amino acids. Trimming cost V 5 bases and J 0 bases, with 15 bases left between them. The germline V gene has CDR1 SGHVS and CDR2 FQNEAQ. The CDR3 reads CASSTHGGRSTDTQYF. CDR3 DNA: TGTGCCAGCAGCACCCACGGGGGGCGAAGCACAGATACGCAGTATTTT.

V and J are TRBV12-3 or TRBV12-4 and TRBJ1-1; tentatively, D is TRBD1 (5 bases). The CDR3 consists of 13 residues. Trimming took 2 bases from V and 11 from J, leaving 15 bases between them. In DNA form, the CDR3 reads TGTGCCAGCAGTTTAATTATTGGGGGGGAGGCTTTCTTT. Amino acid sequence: CASSLIIGGEAFF.

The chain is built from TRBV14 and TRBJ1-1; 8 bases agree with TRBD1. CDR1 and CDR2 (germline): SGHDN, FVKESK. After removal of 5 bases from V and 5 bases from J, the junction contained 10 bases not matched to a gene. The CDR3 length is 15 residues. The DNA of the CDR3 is TGTGCCAGCAGCTTAAGCAGGGGGCGTGGGACTGAAGCTTTCTTT. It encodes CASSLSRGRGTEAFF.

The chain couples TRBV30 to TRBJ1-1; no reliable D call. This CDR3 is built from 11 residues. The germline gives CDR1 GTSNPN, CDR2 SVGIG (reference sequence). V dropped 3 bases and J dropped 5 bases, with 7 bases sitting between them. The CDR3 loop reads CAWSLRTEAFF. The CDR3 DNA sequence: TGTGCCTGGAGCCTGAGGACTGAAGCTTTCTTT.

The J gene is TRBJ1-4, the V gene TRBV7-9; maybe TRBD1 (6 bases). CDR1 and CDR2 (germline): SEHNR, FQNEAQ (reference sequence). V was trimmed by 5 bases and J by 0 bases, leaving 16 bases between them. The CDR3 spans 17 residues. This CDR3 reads CASSPRGGGTTNEKLFF. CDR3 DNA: TGTGCCAGCAGCCCCCGAGGGGGGGGTACAACTAATGAAAAACTGTTTTTT.

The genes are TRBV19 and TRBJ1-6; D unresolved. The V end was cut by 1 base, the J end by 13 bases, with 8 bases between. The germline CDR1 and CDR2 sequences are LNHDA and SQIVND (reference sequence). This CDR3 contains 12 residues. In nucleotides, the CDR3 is TGTGCCAGTAGTATAGGGCAGTCGCCCCTCCACTTT. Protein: CASSIGQSPLHF.

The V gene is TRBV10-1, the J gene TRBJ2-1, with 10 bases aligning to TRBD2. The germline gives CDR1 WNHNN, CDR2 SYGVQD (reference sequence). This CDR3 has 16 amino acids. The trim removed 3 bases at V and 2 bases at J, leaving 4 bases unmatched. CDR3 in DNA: TGCGCCAGCAGTGATAGCGGGGGGCTTCCCTACAATGAGCAGTTCTTC. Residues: CASSDSGGLPYNEQFF.

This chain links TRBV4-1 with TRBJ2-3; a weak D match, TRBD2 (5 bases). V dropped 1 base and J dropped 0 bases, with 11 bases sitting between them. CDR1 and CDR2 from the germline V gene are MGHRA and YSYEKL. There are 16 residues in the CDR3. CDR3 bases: TGCGCCAGCAGCCAAGTTGCGGGTCCTAGCACAGATACGCAGTATTTT. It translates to CASSQVAGPSTDTQYF.

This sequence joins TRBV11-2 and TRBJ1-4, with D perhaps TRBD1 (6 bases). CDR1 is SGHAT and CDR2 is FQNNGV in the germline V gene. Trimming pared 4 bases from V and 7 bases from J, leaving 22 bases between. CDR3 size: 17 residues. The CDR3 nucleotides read TGTGCCAGCAGCTCTCTACATACACAGGGTCAGGGTGAAAAACTGTTTTTT. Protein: CASSSLHTQGQGEKLFF.